This T cell receptor beta chain derives from a study of blood T cell repertoires in COVID-19. Across the whole study: The United States, Italy and Spain provided the acute and convalescent COVID-19 samples. The cDNA or gDNA used as material had been derived from T cells, B-cell-depleted T cells, or PBMCs.

This clone was seen only once. Trimming removed 6 bases at V and 3 bases at J, with 17 bases between. Germline V gives CDR1 MNHEY, CDR2 SMNVEV (reference sequence). The CDR3 spans 15 residues. In the study's own analysis: Reference gene primer amplification gave nucleated cell count estimates. Data came from immunoSEQ multiplex PCR; TCRdb stores just in-frame clones and leaves some out. The D gene and trimming were derived from the DNA, and the V and J assignments and clone size from that table. The sample has approximately 260,000 clones, 80% to 85% seen once. The sequencing sample was made of peripheral blood. The chain combines TRBV27 with TRBJ1-2, with a tentative D call TRBD1 (6 bases). This receptor was taken from a woman aged 55-70 years with active or convalescent COVID-19. The chain's CDR3 is CASSPLQGRYYGYTF. The CDR3, as DNA: TGTGCCAGCAGCCCCCTACAGGGCCGGTACTATGGCTACACCTTC.